The 24 T cell receptor beta chains below were found in one sample sequenced in a study of blood T cell repertoires in COVID-19. Measured with immunoSEQ multiplex PCR; TCRdb has only the in-frame clones, and not every one. The sample gives about 300,000 clones, about 89% of which show up once; around 4.8% is in the top ten. The material sequenced was PBMCs or T cells enriched from blood (not recorded which). These receptors all stem from a man in his 60s who had recovered from COVID-19.

The V gene is TRBV19, the J gene TRBJ2-1; D is possibly TRBD2 (5 bases). The germline V and J ends were trimmed by 6 bases and 7 bases, with 22 bases remaining between them. The CDR3 loop spans 16 amino acids. CDR1 LNHDA and CDR2 SQIVND come from the germline V gene (reference sequence). CDR3 residues: CASSLPGSRTRNEQFF. The DNA of the CDR3 is TGTGCCAGTAGCCTCCCGGGGTCTCGCACAAGAAATGAGCAGTTCTTC. The complete variable domain, with remaining parts taken from reference TRBV19 and TRBJ2-1, reads DGGITQSPKYLFRKEGQNVTLSCEQNLNHDAMYWYRQDPGQGLRLIYYSQIVNDFQKGDIAEGYSVSREKKESFPLTVTSAQKNPTAFYLCASSLPGSRTRNEQFFGPGTRLTVL.

In the case of this clone: Within the sample, other DNA sequences also encode this same CDR3. This rearrangement joins TRBV18 to TRBJ2-3; D possibly corresponds to TRBD1 (5 bases). The CDR3 has 13 residues. CDR1 is KGHSH, CDR2 LQKENI, per germline. V lost 2 bases and J lost 3, with 6 bases in between. This CDR3 reads CASSPRGTDTQYF. The CDR3 bases are TGTGCCAGCTCACCAAGGGGTACAGATACGCAGTATTTT.

The V call is TRBV9, the J call TRBJ2-3; 8 bases are a match to TRBD2. This CDR3 is built from 16 residues. Germline trimming cut 0 bases from V and 6 bases from J; bases unmatched to any gene: 9. Germline values: CDR1 SGDLS, CDR2 YYNGEE. The CDR3 DNA sequence: TGTGCCAGCAGCGTAGGGTTAGCGGGAAAGGTGGATACGCAGTATTTT. This codes for CASSVGLAGKVDTQYF. Using reference TRBV9 and TRBJ2-3 for the parts outside the CDR3, the full variable domain is DSGVTQTPKHLITATGQRVTLRCSPRSGDLSVYWYQQSLDQGLQFLIQYYNGEERAKGNILERFSAQQFPDLHSELNLSSLELGDSALYFCASSVGLAGKVDTQYFGPGTRLTVL.

The V and J genes are TRBV25-1 and TRBJ2-7; D is possibly TRBD2 (5 bases). CDR1 and CDR2 (germline): MGHDK, SYGVNS. CDR3 length equals 14 residues. V lost 3 bases to trimming and J lost 2 bases, with 11 bases between them. CDR3 in amino acids: CASSEQEVPYEQYF. The CDR3 DNA reads as TGTGCCAGCAGTGAGCAGGAGGTTCCCTACGAGCAGTACTTC.

The chain has TRBV2 and TRBJ2-7; 12 bases align to TRBD2. V shed 7 bases and J 7 bases; nucleotides not matched to a gene: 8. The CDR3 is made up of 14 amino acids. CDR1 is SNHLY and CDR2 is FYNNEI in the germline V gene. The CDR3 is CASTGLAGNREQYF. The CDR3 DNA reads as TGTGCCAGCACAGGACTAGCGGGAAATCGAGAGCAGTACTTC.

V gene TRBV27 combines with J gene TRBJ2-7, with TRBD2 identical over 9 bases. CDR3 size: 16 residues. J was trimmed by 1 base and V by 5 bases; bases with no gene match: 9. Germline lookup yields CDR1 MNHEY and CDR2 SMNVEV (reference sequence). The CDR3 nucleotides read TGTGCCAGCAGTCCCTCCTGGACTAGCGTTTCCTACGAGCAGTACTTC. It yields the protein CASSPSWTSVSYEQYF.

The chain uses TRBV30 and TRBJ2-5; 10 nucleotides agree with TRBD1. Germline lookup yields CDR1 GTSNPN and CDR2 SVGIG (reference sequence). The CDR3 is made up of 16 amino acids. V lost 1 base and J lost 5; bases outside the gene matches: 10. The CDR3 sequence is CAWSADRQGAGETQYF. In DNA, the CDR3 is TGTGCCTGGAGTGCAGATCGACAGGGGGCAGGGGAGACCCAGTACTTC.

This chain uses TRBV28 with TRBJ2-1; the D gene is possibly TRBD2 (6 bases). Germline V gene sequence: CDR1 MDHEN, CDR2 SYDVKM. The CDR3 consists of 19 residues. The ends were cut back, 10 bases at V and 1 base at J, with 29 bases in the middle. Written as DNA, the CDR3 is TGTGCCACCTTTCCCTATTCCCTCGGGCGGGGATCATCCTACAATGAGCAGTTCTTC. This translates into CATFPYSLGRGSSYNEQFF.

The chain carries TRBV6-1 and TRBJ1-2; 8 positions match TRBD1. The V gene's germline CDR1 is MNHNS and CDR2 SASEGT. The CDR3 runs to 14 residues. After removal of 6 bases from V and 3 bases from J, the junction contained 6 bases not matched to a gene. CDR3 sequence reads: CASRTSGQDYGYTF. As DNA, the CDR3 is TGTGCCAGCAGGACTTCGGGACAGGACTATGGCTACACCTTC.

This sequence joins TRBV6-5 and TRBJ2-7; TRBD1 is a possible D gene (6 bases). There are 13 residues in the CDR3. With 6 bases removed from V and 4 bases from J, the gap between germline ends came to 13 bases. Germline CDR1 reads MNHEY; CDR2 reads SVGAGI. CDR3 sequence (DNA): TGTGCCAGCAGCGAGGACAGAGGGTACGAGCAGTACTTC. Its protein product is CASSEDRGYEQYF.

In this sample, this clone turned up a few times. The rearrangement links TRBV19 to TRBJ2-3; maybe TRBD1 (6 bases). CDR1 is LNHDA and CDR2 is SQIVND in the germline V gene (reference sequence). CDR3 length equals 15 residues. Trimming removed 6 bases at V and 6 bases at J, with 19 bases between. In DNA form, the CDR3 reads TGTGCCAGTAGCCCCATGGACTGGCAGGGGGATACGCAGTATTTT. This sequence encodes CASSPMDWQGDTQYF. Full variable domain (outside the CDR3, taken from reference TRBV19 and TRBJ2-3): DGGITQSPKYLFRKEGQNVTLSCEQNLNHDAMYWYRQDPGQGLRLIYYSQIVNDFQKGDIAEGYSVSREKKESFPLTVTSAQKNPTAFYLCASSPMDWQGDTQYFGPGTRLTVL.

The V and J genes are TRBV9 and TRBJ1-1, with no clear D. CDR3 length: 14 amino acids. Per the germline V gene, CDR1 is SGDLS and CDR2 is YYNGEE. V shed 0 bases and J shed 4 bases, with 10 bases lying between them. This chain's CDR3 is CASSVGGTSTEAFF. In DNA form, the CDR3 reads TGTGCCAGCAGCGTAGGAGGAACGAGCACTGAAGCTTTCTTT. Drawing the rest from reference TRBV9 and TRBJ1-1, the complete variable domain is DSGVTQTPKHLITATGQRVTLRCSPRSGDLSVYWYQQSLDQGLQFLIQYYNGEERAKGNILERFSAQQFPDLHSELNLSSLELGDSALYFCASSVGGTSTEAFFGQGTRLTVV.

The rearrangement joins TRBV24-1 to TRBJ2-2; TRBD1 matches 7 bases. This CDR3 is 15 amino acids long. Looked up from germline, CDR1 is KGHDR and CDR2 is SFDVKD. Losses at the gene ends were 4 bases for V and 5 bases for J; bases not matched to a gene: 6. CDR3: CATSESGTATGELFF. The CDR3 nucleotides are TGTGCCACCAGTGAATCCGGGACAGCGACCGGGGAGCTGTTTTTT.

This clone has just one count. The V and J genes are TRBV28 and TRBJ1-5; D is perhaps TRBD1 (6 bases). Per the germline V gene, CDR1 is MDHEN and CDR2 is SYDVKM. The CDR3 runs 15 residues. The V and J ends lost 2 bases and 5 bases respectively, with 13 bases between them. CDR3 loop: CASSLGGGLDQPQHF. The DNA for the CDR3 is TGTGCCAGCAGTTTAGGGGGGGGGCTCGATCAGCCCCAGCATTTT.

V and J are TRBV6-5 and TRBJ1-4, with D perhaps TRBD1 (5 bases). The V gene's germline CDR1 is MNHEY and CDR2 SVGAGI. V dropped 0 bases and J dropped 8 bases, with 16 bases sitting between them. This CDR3 comprises 16 residues. The CDR3 DNA sequence: TGTGCCAGCAGTTACTCGAGGGCGGGGAAGGGGGAAAAACTGTTTTTT. Translated: CASSYSRAGKGEKLFF.

Note on this clone: Other DNA sequences in this specimen translate into the identical CDR3. V and J are TRBV14 and TRBJ1-5; D is unresolved. Germline CDR1 and CDR2: SGHDN and FVKESK. The CDR3 sequence is 13 residues long. V was shortened by 0 bases and J by 4 bases, with 4 bases between the two germline ends. CDR3 sequence (DNA): TGTGCCAGCAGCCAAGATCGGAATCAGCCCCAGCATTTT. Amino acid sequence: CASSQDRNQPQHF.

The V call is TRBV2, the J call TRBJ2-5; 8 bases agree with TRBD2. J was trimmed by 3 bases and V by 6 bases; bases with no gene match: 9. Germline CDR1 and CDR2: SNHLY and FYNNEI. The CDR3 has 15 residues. CDR3 DNA sequence: TGTGCCAGCAGAGCTACTAGCGGAGAAGAAGAGACCCAGTACTTC. This translates into CASRATSGEEETQYF.

The CDR3 is CASSDPPGTPGYGYTF. The CDR3 nucleotides are TGTGCCAGCAGTGACCCCCCCGGGACACCCGGCTATGGCTACACCTTC. The rearrangement uses TRBV6-1 and TRBJ1-2; the D gene is possibly TRBD1 (6 bases). V was clipped by 3 bases and J by 4 bases, with 18 bases between them. The length of the CDR3 is 16 residues. The germline V gene encodes CDR1 MNHNS and CDR2 SASEGT.

The chain uses TRBV29-1 and TRBJ2-7; D might be TRBD1 (6 bases). CDR1 SQVTM and CDR2 ANQGSEA come from the germline V gene. The CDR3 is made up of 14 amino acids. The ends were cut back, 7 bases at V and 5 bases at J, with 21 bases in the middle. CDR3 DNA: TGCAGCGCGGGTTGGTGGCAGGGGATGGACGAGCAGTACTTC. The encoded protein is CSAGWWQGMDEQYF.

The V call is TRBV5-1, the J call TRBJ2-1; tentatively, D is TRBD1 (5 bases). CDR1 is SGHRS, CDR2 YFSETQ, per germline. Trimming took 4 bases from V and 3 from J, leaving 14 bases between them. The length of the CDR3 is 15 residues. The CDR3 is CASSPETASYNEQFF. The CDR3 DNA is TGCGCCAGCAGCCCGGAGACAGCAAGCTACAATGAGCAGTTCTTC.

The chain links TRBV6-5 to TRBJ1-1, with D maybe TRBD1 (6 bases). With 0 bases removed from V and 6 bases from J, the gap between germline ends came to 14 bases. From germline, CDR1 is MNHEY and CDR2 SVGAGI. The CDR3 is 15 residues long. The CDR3 region has the DNA TGTGCCAGCAGTTACTCTCCGCAGGGGTTCGCTGAAGCTTTCTTT. Amino acids: CASSYSPQGFAEAFF.

The chain joins TRBV6-5 to TRBJ2-7; a possible D gene is TRBD1 (6 bases). Trimming pared 1 base from V and 0 bases from J, leaving 10 bases between. Germline-derived CDR1 and CDR2 are MNHEY and SVGAGI. This CDR3 region has 15 residues. The CDR3 sequence is CASSYYQGPSYEQYF. CDR3 DNA: TGTGCCAGCAGTTACTACCAGGGGCCCTCCTACGAGCAGTACTTC.

This chain connects TRBV12-5 to TRBJ2-3; 16 positions agree with TRBD2. V was pared by 6 bases and J by 2 bases, with 11 bases of the junction left unmatched. The CDR3 is 19 amino acids. Germline loops: CDR1 LGHNT, CDR2 FRNRAP. CDR3 region: CASGSPGTSGRDVTDTQYF. The CDR3 DNA is TGTGCTAGTGGCTCCCCTGGGACTAGCGGGAGGGACGTCACAGATACGCAGTATTTT.

The chain recombines TRBV2 with TRBJ1-5; the D is unclear. The CDR3 runs to 13 residues. Germline CDR1 is SNHLY and CDR2 is FYNNEI. Trimming pared 3 bases from V and 2 bases from J, leaving 5 bases between. Written as DNA, the CDR3 is TGTGCCAGCAGTGACCGGGGCAATCAGCCCCAGCATTTT. Protein: CASSDRGNQPQHF.